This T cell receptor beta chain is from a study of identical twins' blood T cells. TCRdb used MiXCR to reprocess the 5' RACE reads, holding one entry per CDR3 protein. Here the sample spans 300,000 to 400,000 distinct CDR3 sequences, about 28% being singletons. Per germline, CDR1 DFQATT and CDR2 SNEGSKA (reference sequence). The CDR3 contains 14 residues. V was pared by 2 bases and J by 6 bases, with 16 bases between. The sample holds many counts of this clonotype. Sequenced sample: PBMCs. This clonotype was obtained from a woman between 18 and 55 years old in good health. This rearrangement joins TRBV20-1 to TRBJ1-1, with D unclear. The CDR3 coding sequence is TGCAGTGCTAGAAATAACATACCACTGCCTGAAGCTTTCTTT. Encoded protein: CSARNNIPLPEAFF.